One sample yielded the 8 T cell receptor beta chains listed below, sequenced in a study of cytomegalovirus exposure and HLA in healthy donors. It was with 60 Vbeta and 13 Jbeta primers that the PCR ran. Sequenced by immunoSEQ multiplex PCR; TCRdb stores in-frame clones only, minus some. This sample has around 150,000 clones, with 80% to 90% found just once. Sequenced: PBMCs. Every receptor here comes from a man younger than 35 in good health and CMV-seropositive.

The V gene is TRBV5-1, the J gene TRBJ1-2; a weak D match, TRBD1 (5 bases). The length of the CDR3 is 14 residues. Deletions cut 0 bases from V and 4 bases from J, with 10 bases between. Germline values: CDR1 SGHRS, CDR2 YFSETQ. CDR3 sequence: CASSLVDSTYGYTF. The CDR3 DNA reads TGCGCCAGCAGCTTGGTCGACAGCACCTATGGCTACACCTTC.

CDR3 sequence (DNA): TGCGCCAGTAAGCAGGGGGATGAAGAGACCCAGTACTTC. The encoded protein is CASKQGDEETQYF. The chain combines TRBV5-1 with TRBJ2-5, with 7 bases fitting TRBD1. The CDR3 extends over 13 amino acids. From germline, CDR1 is SGHRS and CDR2 YFSETQ. Trimming cost V 8 bases and J 3 bases; bases outside gene matches: 7.

Comment on this clone: The same CDR3 also results from other DNA sequences found in this sample. This rearrangement joins TRBV15 to TRBJ1-5; TRBD1 is a possible D gene (6 bases). From germline, CDR1 is LNHNV and CDR2 YYDKDF (reference sequence). Trimming pared 0 bases from V and 6 bases from J, leaving 12 bases between. The CDR3 is 15 amino acids. In DNA form, the CDR3 reads TGTGCCACCAGCAGAGATCTAGGGGGGGGTCAGCCCCAGCATTTT. Residues: CATSRDLGGGQPQHF.

V is TRBV11-2 and J is TRBJ1-3, with TRBD1 as a possible D gene (5 bases). Germline loops: CDR1 SGHAT, CDR2 FQNNGV. V shed 5 bases and J shed 0 bases, with 11 bases lying between them. This CDR3 is built from 15 residues. The CDR3 spells CASSPTTVSGNTIYF. CDR3 in DNA: TGTGCCAGCAGCCCGACGACAGTCTCTGGAAACACCATATATTTT.

The CDR3 protein is CASSSPEDRVIVGYTF. The CDR3 region has the DNA TGTGCCAGCAGCTCCCCTGAGGACAGGGTAATTGTTGGCTACACCTTC. V usage is TRBV5-4 and J usage is TRBJ1-2, with 8 bases identical to TRBD1. Germline-derived CDR1 and CDR2 are SGHNT and YYREEE (reference sequence). V dropped 3 bases and J dropped 7; count of bases not matched to a gene: 14. The CDR3 length is 16 residues. Full variable domain (remainder filled in from reference TRBV5-4 and TRBJ1-2): ETGVTQSPTHLIKTRGQQVTLRCSSQSGHNTVSWYQQALGQGPQFIFQYYREEENGRGNFPPRFSGLQFPNYSSELNVNALELDDSALYLCASSSPEDRVIVGYTFGSGTRLTVV.

V is TRBV7-2 and J is TRBJ2-7; possible D gene TRBD2, 5 bases. This CDR3 spans 14 amino acids. V lost 5 bases and J lost 2, with 13 bases in between. The germline V gene encodes CDR1 SGHTA and CDR2 FQGNSA. CDR3 amino acids: CASSPRTDTYEQYF. DNA of the CDR3: TGTGCCAGCAGCCCACGGACTGATACCTACGAGCAGTACTTC.

The rearrangement uses TRBV7-9 and TRBJ2-7, with D perhaps TRBD1 (6 bases). The CDR3 length is 12 residues. Trimming removed 5 bases at V and 1 base at J, with 6 bases between. Germline V gene data show CDR1 as SEHNR and CDR2 as FQNEAQ (reference sequence). In DNA form, the CDR3 reads TGTGCCAGCAGCGGACAGTCCTACGAGCAGTACTTC. Encoded protein: CASSGQSYEQYF.

The V and J genes are TRBV5-4 and TRBJ1-1; 10 nucleotides match TRBD1. CDR1 and CDR2 (germline): SGHNT, YYREEE (reference sequence). The CDR3 consists of 14 residues. J lost 4 bases, V lost 2 bases, and 2 bases had no gene match. The CDR3 is CASSLGTGVTEAFF. The CDR3 DNA reads TGTGCCAGCAGCTTAGGGACAGGGGTCACTGAAGCTTTCTTT.